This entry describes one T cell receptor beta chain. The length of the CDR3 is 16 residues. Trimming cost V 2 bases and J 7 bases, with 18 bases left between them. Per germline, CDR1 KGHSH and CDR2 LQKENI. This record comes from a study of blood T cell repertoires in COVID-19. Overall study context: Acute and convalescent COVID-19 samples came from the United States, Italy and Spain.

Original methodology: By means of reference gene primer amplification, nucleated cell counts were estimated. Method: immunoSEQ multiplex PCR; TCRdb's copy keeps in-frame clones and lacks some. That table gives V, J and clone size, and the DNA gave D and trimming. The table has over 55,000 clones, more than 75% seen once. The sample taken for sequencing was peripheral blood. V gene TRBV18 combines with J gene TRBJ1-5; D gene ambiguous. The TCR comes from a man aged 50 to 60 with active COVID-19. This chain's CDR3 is CASSPVRPEDGQPQHF. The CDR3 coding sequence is TGTGCCAGCTCACCAGTCCGGCCCGAGGATGGCCAGCCCCAGCATTTT.